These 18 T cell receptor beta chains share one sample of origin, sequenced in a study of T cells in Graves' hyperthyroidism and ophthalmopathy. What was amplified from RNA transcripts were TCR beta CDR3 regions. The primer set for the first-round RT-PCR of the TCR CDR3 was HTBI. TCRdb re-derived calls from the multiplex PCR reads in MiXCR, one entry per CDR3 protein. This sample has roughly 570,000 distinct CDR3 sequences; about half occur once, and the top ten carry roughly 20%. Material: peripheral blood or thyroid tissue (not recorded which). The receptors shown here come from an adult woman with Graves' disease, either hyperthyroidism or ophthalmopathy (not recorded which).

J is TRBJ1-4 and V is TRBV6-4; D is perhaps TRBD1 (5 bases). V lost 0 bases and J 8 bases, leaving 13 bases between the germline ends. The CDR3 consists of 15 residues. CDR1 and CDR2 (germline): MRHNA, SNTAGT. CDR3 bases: TGTGCCAGCAGTGACTCGACGGGGGTTCGGGAAAAACTGTTTTTT. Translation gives CASSDSTGVREKLFF.

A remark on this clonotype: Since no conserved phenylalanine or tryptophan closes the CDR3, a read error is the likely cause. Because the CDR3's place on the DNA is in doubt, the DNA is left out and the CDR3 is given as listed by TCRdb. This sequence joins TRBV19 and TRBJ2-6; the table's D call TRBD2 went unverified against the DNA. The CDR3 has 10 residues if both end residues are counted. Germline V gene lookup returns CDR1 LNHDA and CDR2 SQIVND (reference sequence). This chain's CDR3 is CASSTRGLAV.

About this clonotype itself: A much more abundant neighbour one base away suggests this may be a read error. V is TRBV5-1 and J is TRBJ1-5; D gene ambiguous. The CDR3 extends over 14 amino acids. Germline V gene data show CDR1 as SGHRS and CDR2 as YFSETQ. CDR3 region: CASSLFVGHQPQHF. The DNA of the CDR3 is TGTGCCAGCAGTTTATTTGTAGGGCACCAGCCCCAGCATTTT.

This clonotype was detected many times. The CDR3 DNA is TGTGCCAGCAGTGAATCCGTCCTAGGCTATGGCTACACCTTC. It is translated as CASSESVLGYGYTF. The V gene is TRBV25-1, the J gene TRBJ1-2; no clear D gene. Trimming removed 1 base at V and 4 bases at J, with 10 bases between. This CDR3 is 14 amino acids long. Germline CDR1 is MGHDK and CDR2 is SYGVNS.

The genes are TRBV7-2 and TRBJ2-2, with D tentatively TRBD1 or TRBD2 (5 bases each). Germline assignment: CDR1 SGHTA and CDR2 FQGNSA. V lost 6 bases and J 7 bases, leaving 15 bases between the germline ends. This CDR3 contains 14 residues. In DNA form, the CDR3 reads TGTGCCAGCAGTGGGGCCTTTCGGGGCGGGGAGCTGTTTTTT. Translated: CASSGAFRGGELFF. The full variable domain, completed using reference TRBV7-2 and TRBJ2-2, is GAGVSQSPSNKVTEKGKDVELRCDPISGHTALYWYRQSLGQGLEFLIYFQGNSAPDKSGLPSDRFSAERTGGSVSTLTIQRTQQEDSAVYLCASSGAFRGGELFFGEGSRLTVL.

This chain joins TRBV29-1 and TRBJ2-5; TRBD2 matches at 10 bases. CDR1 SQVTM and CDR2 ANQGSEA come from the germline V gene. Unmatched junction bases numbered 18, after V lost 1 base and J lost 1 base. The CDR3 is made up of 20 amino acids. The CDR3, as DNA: TGCAGCGTTGAAGTGGGAGCGCACACCGGGACTAGCGAACCCCAAGAGACCCAGTACTTC. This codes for CSVEVGAHTGTSEPQETQYF.

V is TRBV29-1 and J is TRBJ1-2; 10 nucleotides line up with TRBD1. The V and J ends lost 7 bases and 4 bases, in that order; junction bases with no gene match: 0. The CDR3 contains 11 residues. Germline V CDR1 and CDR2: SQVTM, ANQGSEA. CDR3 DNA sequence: TGCAGCGGGACAGGGGGCTATGGCTACACCTTC. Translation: CSGTGGYGYTF.

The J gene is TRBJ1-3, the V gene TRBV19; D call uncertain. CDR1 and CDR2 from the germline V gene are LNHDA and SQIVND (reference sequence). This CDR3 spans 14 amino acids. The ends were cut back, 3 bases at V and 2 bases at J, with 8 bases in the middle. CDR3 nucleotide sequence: TGTGCCAGTAGTATCGGCAGAACTGGAAACACCATATATTTT. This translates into CASSIGRTGNTIYF.

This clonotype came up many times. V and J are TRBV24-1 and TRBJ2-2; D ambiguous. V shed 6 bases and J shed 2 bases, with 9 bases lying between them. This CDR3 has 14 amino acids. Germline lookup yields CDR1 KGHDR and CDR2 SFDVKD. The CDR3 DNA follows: TGTGCCACCAGTCCCCGCAGCAACACCGGGGAGCTGTTTTTT. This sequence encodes CATSPRSNTGELFF.

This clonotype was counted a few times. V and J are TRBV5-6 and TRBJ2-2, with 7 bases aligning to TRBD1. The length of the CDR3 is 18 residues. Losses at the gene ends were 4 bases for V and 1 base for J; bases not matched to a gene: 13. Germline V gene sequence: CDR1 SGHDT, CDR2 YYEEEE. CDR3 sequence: CASSSNGNRGLNTGELFF. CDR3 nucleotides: TGTGCCAGCAGCAGCAACGGTAACAGGGGCCTGAACACCGGGGAGCTGTTTTTT.

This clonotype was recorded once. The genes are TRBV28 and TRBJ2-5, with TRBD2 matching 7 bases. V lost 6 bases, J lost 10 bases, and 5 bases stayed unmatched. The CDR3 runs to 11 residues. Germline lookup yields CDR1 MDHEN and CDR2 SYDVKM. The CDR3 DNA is TGTGCCAGCAGCGCCGGGAGGAACCAGTACTTC. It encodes CASSAGRNQYF.

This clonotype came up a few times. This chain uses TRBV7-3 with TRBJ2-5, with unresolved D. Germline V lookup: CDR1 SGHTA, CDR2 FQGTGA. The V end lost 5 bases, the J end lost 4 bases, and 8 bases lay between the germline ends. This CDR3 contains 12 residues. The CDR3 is CASSTPRETQYF. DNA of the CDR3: TGTGCCAGCAGCACTCCCAGAGAGACCCAGTACTTC. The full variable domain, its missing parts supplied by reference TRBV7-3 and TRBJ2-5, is GAGVSQTPSNKVTEKGKYVELRCDPISGHTALYWYRQSLGQGPEFLIYFQGTGAADDSGLPNDRFFAVRPEGSVSTLKIQRTERGDSAVYLCASSTPRETQYFGPGTRLLVL.

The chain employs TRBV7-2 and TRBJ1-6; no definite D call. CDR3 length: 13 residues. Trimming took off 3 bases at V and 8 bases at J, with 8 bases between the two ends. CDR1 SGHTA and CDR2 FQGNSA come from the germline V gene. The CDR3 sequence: CASSLGSDSPLHF. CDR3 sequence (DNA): TGTGCCAGCAGCTTGGGTTCCGATTCACCCCTCCACTTT.

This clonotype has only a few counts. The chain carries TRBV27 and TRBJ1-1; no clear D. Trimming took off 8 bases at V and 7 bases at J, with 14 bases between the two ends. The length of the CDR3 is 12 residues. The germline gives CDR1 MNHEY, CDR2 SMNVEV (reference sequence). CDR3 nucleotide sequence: TGTGCCAGCCAGGTCGTCTGGGGTGAAGCTTTCTTT. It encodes CASQVVWGEAFF.

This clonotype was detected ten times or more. The CDR3 DNA is TGTGCCAGCACTCCGACTGGGGATGGCTACACCTTC. Amino acids: CASTPTGDGYTF. V gene TRBV6-6 combines with J gene TRBJ1-2; D is uncertain. Germline CDR1 and CDR2: MNHNY and SVGAGI (reference sequence). The CDR3 consists of 12 residues. The V and J ends lost 7 bases and 6 bases respectively, with 12 bases between them.

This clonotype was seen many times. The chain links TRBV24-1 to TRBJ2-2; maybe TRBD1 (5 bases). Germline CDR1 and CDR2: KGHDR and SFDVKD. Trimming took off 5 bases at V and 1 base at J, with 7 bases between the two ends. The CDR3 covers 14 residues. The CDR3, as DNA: TGTGCCACCAGTGCTGGACAGAACACCGGGGAGCTGTTTTTT. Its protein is CATSAGQNTGELFF.

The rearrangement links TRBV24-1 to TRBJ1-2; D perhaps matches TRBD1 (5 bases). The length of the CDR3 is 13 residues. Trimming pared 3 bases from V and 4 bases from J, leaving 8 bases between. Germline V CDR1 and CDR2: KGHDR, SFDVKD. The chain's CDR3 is CATSDGTAYGYTF. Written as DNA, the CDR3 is TGTGCCACCAGTGATGGGACCGCCTATGGCTACACCTTC.

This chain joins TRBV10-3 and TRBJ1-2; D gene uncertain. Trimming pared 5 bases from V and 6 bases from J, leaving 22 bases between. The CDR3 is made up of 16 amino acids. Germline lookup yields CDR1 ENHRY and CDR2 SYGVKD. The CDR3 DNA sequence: TGTGCCATCAGTAGACCACTAGCGGGAGTGGAAGATGGCTACACCTTC. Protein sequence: CAISRPLAGVEDGYTF.